This T cell receptor (beta chain) was captured in a study of T cell repertoires in cytomegalovirus infection. Overall study context: Public TCR beta signature analysis indicated the presence of both CMV infection and matching HLA type. Study-wide results and limits: Within the response measured ex vivo, HLA-C-restricted CMV-specific TCR beta clonotypes were dominant.

The length of the CDR3 is 17 residues. CDR1 and CDR2 (germline): KGHSH, LQKENI. From the reads, TCRdb called clonotypes with MiXCR, one entry per CDR3 protein. The sample lists about 130,000 distinct CDR3 sequences; more than 7% were seen once. Details on this clonotype: Its specificity is not known. Sequence at one end of the junction differs from germline and may be a read error.

Material for sequencing was PBMCs. The chain uses TRBV18 and TRBJ2-6, with 8 positions matching TRBD1. The receptor's source is a human donor in good health (CMV status not recorded). Some clones in this sample may be carry-over from other donors' samples. The DNA of the CDR3 is TGTGTCAGCTCACAAGGACAGGGAGACTCTGGGGCCAACGTCCTGACTTTC. Translated, it gives CVSSQGQGDSGANVLTF.